Each of the 16 T cell receptor beta chains below was sequenced from the same sample in a study of blood T cell repertoires in COVID-19. The assay was immunoSEQ multiplex PCR, and TCRdb's table has in-frame clones only and misses some. This table holds nearly 300,000 clones, about nine tenths found once. Sequenced input: PBMCs or T cells enriched from blood (not recorded which). The receptors derive from a woman aged 50 to 65 who had been exposed to COVID-19.

V gene TRBV4-1 combines with J gene TRBJ1-1; D not certain. V lost 6 bases and J 5 bases, leaving 13 bases between the germline ends. The CDR3 contains 13 residues. Germline loops: CDR1 MGHRA, CDR2 YSYEKL. CDR3 loop: CASSLAAATEAFF. For the CDR3, the DNA is TGCGCCAGCAGTTTGGCGGCGGCAACTGAAGCTTTCTTT.

In regard to this clone: One end of the junction is discordant with germline, which a read error may explain. The V and J genes are TRBV6-4 and TRBJ2-1; no definite D call. CDR3 length: 8 amino acids. CDR1 and CDR2 from the germline V gene are MRHNA and SNTAGT. CDR3 residues: CASSEWLF. The CDR3 DNA reads TGTGCCAGCAGTGAATGGCTCTTC.

The V and J genes are TRBV18 and TRBJ2-1; perhaps TRBD2 as D (7 bases). There are 15 residues in the CDR3. CDR1 and CDR2 (germline): KGHSH, LQKENI. V lost 6 bases and J 5 bases, leaving 17 bases between the germline ends. In DNA form, the CDR3 reads TGTGCCAGCTCCCGAGGCGGGGGCCGGAACAATGAGCAGTTCTTC. Its translation: CASSRGGGRNNEQFF. Drawing the rest from reference TRBV18 and TRBJ2-1, the complete variable domain is NAGVMQNPRHLVRRRGQEARLRCSPMKGHSHVYWYRQLPEEGLKFMVYLQKENIIDESGMPKERFSAEFPKEGPSILRIQQVVRGDSAAYFCASSRGGGRNNEQFFGPGTRLTVL.

This rearrangement joins TRBV6-4 to TRBJ2-5, with 11 bases aligning to TRBD1. This CDR3 region has 16 residues. Germline values: CDR1 MRHNA, CDR2 SNTAGT. With 5 bases clipped from V and 1 base from J, the junction kept 6 bases outside the gene matches. The CDR3 DNA sequence: TGTGCCAGCAGTCCCGGGACAGGGGGAGGCCAAGAGACCCAGTACTTC. It yields the protein CASSPGTGGGQETQYF.

In its sample, this clone was seen once. The rearrangement links TRBV29-1 to TRBJ2-7; a weak D match, TRBD1 (6 bases). The CDR3 is 15 residues long. Germline V gene sequence: CDR1 SQVTM, CDR2 ANQGSEA. Trimming shortened V by 6 bases and J by 6 bases, and 24 bases separated the two germline ends. In DNA, the CDR3 is TGCAGCGTACAGGGTCAGGGGACGATAAGGGGCGAGCAGTACTTC. It yields the protein CSVQGQGTIRGEQYF.

The chain has TRBV30 and TRBJ2-6; D remains unclear. V lost 7 bases to trimming and J lost 2 bases, with 6 bases between them. CDR1 GTSNPN and CDR2 SVGIG come from the germline V gene (reference sequence). The CDR3 is 12 amino acids. The DNA for the CDR3 is TGTGCCTTTACTCCTGGGGCCAACGTCCTGACTTTC. Its translation is CAFTPGANVLTF.

The chain recombines TRBV19 with TRBJ2-5, with TRBD1 matching over 9 bases. V lost 6 bases and J lost 6; bases outside the gene matches: 5. The CDR3 is 13 residues long. Germline CDR1 reads LNHDA; CDR2 reads SQIVND (reference sequence). The CDR3 nucleotides are TGTGCCAGTAGGACGACAGGGGGTCAGACCCAGTACTTC. It is translated as CASRTTGGQTQYF. The full variable domain, completed using reference TRBV19 and TRBJ2-5, is DGGITQSPKYLFRKEGQNVTLSCEQNLNHDAMYWYRQDPGQGLRLIYYSQIVNDFQKGDIAEGYSVSREKKESFPLTVTSAQKNPTAFYLCASRTTGGQTQYFGPGTRLLVL.

This chain uses TRBV12-3 or TRBV12-4 with TRBJ2-7; D is undetermined. This CDR3 spans 13 amino acids. V lost 2 bases to trimming and J lost 9 bases, with 14 bases between them. The CDR3: CASSLHEQVGQYF. The CDR3 bases are TGTGCCAGCAGTTTACACGAGCAGGTAGGGCAGTACTTC.

The chain uses TRBV28 and TRBJ2-1; possibly TRBD1 for D (6 bases). The germline V gene encodes CDR1 MDHEN and CDR2 SYDVKM. The length of the CDR3 is 14 residues. V was clipped by 7 bases and J by 3 bases, with 13 bases between them. For the CDR3, the DNA is TGTGCCAGCACCTTGCCGGACAGCTACAATGAGCAGTTCTTC. Its protein product is CASTLPDSYNEQFF.

The CDR3 reads CASSSRTGTDSPLHF. For the CDR3, the DNA is TGTGCCAGCAGCTCGCGGACAGGGACGGATTCACCCCTCCACTTT. The chain is built from TRBV7-6 and TRBJ1-6, with 8 positions matching TRBD1. The trim removed 4 bases at V and 8 bases at J, leaving 7 bases unmatched. Germline-derived CDR1 and CDR2 are SGHVS and FNYEAQ. The CDR3 consists of 15 residues.

The V gene is TRBV7-8, the J gene TRBJ2-7; D is perhaps TRBD2 (6 bases). Germline lookup yields CDR1 SGHVS and CDR2 FQNEAQ. The CDR3 extends over 16 amino acids. V was pared by 1 base and J by 4 bases, with 17 bases between. In DNA form, the CDR3 reads TGTGCCAGCAGCTTAGGGAGGGACGGACTACGATACGAGCAGTACTTC. Protein product: CASSLGRDGLRYEQYF.

This clone was seen a handful of times. The chain links TRBV7-2 to TRBJ2-3; weak D call: TRBD2 (6 bases). This CDR3 contains 15 residues. CDR1 is SGHTA, CDR2 FQGNSA, per germline. Trimming stripped 2 bases from V and 0 bases from J, with 9 bases between. The CDR3, as DNA: TGTGCCAGCAGCTTACGAGGGACTAGCACAGATACGCAGTATTTT. Residues: CASSLRGTSTDTQYF.

The chain combines TRBV2 with TRBJ2-7; 8 positions agree with TRBD2. This CDR3 has 14 amino acids. V shed 7 bases and J 6 bases; nucleotides not matched to a gene: 11. Germline assignment: CDR1 SNHLY and CDR2 FYNNEI. As DNA, the CDR3 is TGTGCCAGCACCCCCGGGGGGGGATTAGGCGAGCAGTACTTC. It translates to CASTPGGGLGEQYF.

The chain has TRBV2 and TRBJ2-7, with D maybe TRBD1 (6 bases). Trimming left V 7 bases short and J 6 bases short, with 16 bases between. The CDR3 length is 13 residues. The germline CDR1 and CDR2 sequences are SNHLY and FYNNEI. Here the CDR3 DNA reads TGTGCCAGCAATCTAAGGGGGAGATCCGAGCAGTACTTC. The encoded protein is CASNLRGRSEQYF.

This chain links TRBV5-1 with TRBJ2-7; D possibly corresponds to TRBD2 (6 bases). V lost 6 bases, J lost 5 bases, and 24 bases lay in between. The germline gives CDR1 SGHRS, CDR2 YFSETQ. The CDR3 is 16 amino acids. CDR3 amino acids: CASTIRTGGYVHEQYF. The CDR3 coding sequence is TGCGCCAGCACCATCCGGACTGGAGGGTATGTCCACGAGCAGTACTTC. Full variable domain (outside the CDR3, taken from reference TRBV5-1 and TRBJ2-7): KAGVTQTPRYLIKTRGQQVTLSCSPISGHRSVSWYQQTPGQGLQFLFEYFSETQRNKGNFPGRFSGRQFSNSRSEMNVSTLELGDSALYLCASTIRTGGYVHEQYFGPGTRLTVT.

Notes on this clone: The same CDR3 also results from other DNA sequences found in this sample. The chain employs TRBV19 and TRBJ1-1, with D maybe TRBD1 (6 bases). The CDR3 is made up of 13 amino acids. V shed 2 bases and J shed 3 bases, with 7 bases lying between them. In germline, CDR1 is LNHDA, CDR2 SQIVND (reference sequence). The CDR3 protein is CASSIKGDTEAFF. The CDR3 nucleotides read TGTGCCAGTAGTATAAAGGGGGACACTGAAGCTTTCTTT.